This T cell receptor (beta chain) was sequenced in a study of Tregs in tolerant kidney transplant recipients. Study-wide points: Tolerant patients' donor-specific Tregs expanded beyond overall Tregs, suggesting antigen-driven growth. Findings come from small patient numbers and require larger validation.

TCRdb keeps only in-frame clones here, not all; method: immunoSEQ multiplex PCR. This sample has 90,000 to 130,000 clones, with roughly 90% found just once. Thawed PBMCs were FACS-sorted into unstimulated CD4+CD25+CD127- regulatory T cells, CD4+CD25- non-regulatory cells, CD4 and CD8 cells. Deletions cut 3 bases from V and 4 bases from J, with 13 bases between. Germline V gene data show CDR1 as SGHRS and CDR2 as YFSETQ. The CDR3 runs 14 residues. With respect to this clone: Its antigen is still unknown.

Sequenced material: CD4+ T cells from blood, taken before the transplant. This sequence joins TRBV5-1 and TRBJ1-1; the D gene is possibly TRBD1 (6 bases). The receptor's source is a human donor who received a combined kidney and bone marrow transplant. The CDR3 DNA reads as TGCGCCAGCAGCTATACAGGGTGGGGCACTGAAGCTTTCTTT. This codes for CASSYTGWGTEAFF.